This T cell receptor (beta chain) stems from a study of early T cells in non-severe SARS-CoV-2 infection. General study results and limits: Lookups in VDJdb leaned toward anti-spike CD8 responses and missed private and CD4 specificities.

Unique molecular identifiers were added to individual cDNA molecules. Using its own MiXCR run on the 5' RACE reads, TCRdb lists one record per CDR3 protein. This table has 70,000 to 85,000 distinct CDR3 sequences, about 12% appearing once. Per germline, CDR1 SGHRS and CDR2 YFSETQ. V was trimmed by 6 bases and J by 8 bases, leaving 18 bases between them. The CDR3 sequence is 15 residues long. Comment on this clonotype: Its antigen remains unidentified.

The receptor was derived from an adult who was a healthcare worker with PCR-confirmed SARS-CoV-2 infection or an uninfected control (not recorded which). This sequence joins TRBV5-1 and TRBJ1-6; D is uncertain. Sequencing used whole blood. The CDR3 spells CASTVAVPSDSPLHF. For the CDR3, the DNA is TGCGCCAGCACCGTGGCGGTACCATCGGATTCACCCCTCCACTTT.